This T cell receptor (beta chain) was obtained from a study of blood T cell repertoires in COVID-19. Study at large: Both acute and convalescent COVID-19 samples were obtained from the United States, Italy and Spain. PBMCs, B-cell-depleted T cells, or T cells provided the cDNA or gDNA that made up the material.

Authors' data handling: Using reference gene primer amplification, nucleated cell counts were estimated. Some clones are missing from TCRdb's copy, which holds only in-frame ones; the method was immunoSEQ multiplex PCR. The DNA gave D and trimming, while V, J and clone size come from that table. The table lists more than 95,000 clones, over 70% of them singletons, with under 15% in the top ten. Trimming cost V 2 bases and J 2 bases, with 9 bases left between them. Germline CDR1 is SGDLS and CDR2 is YYNGEE. The CDR3 spans 14 residues. This chain joins TRBV9 and TRBJ2-3; D might be TRBD2 (5 bases). The origin of this receptor is a human donor in a cohort sampled during active or convalescent COVID-19. The sequenced sample consisted of peripheral blood. DNA for the CDR3: TGTGCCAGCAGCGTCGGCGACTACACAGATACGCAGTATTTT. This sequence encodes CASSVGDYTDTQYF.